This T cell receptor beta chain was sequenced in a study of T-cell reconstitution after alpha-beta-depleted transplantation in children. This clonotype has just a few counts. Germline trimming cut 2 bases from V and 4 bases from J; bases unmatched to any gene: 4. The CDR3 has 14 residues. CDR1 is MNHEY and CDR2 is SVGAGI in the germline V gene. Molecular barcoding with unique molecular identifiers was used for the TCRbeta library. TCRdb fed the PCR reads into MiXCR, producing one record per CDR3 protein. The table includes about 600,000 distinct CDR3 sequences, more than 20% detected once. Sequenced here: PBMCs, mostly from graft donor cells, sampled 360 days after TCRalphabeta/CD19-depleted stem cell transplant. The rearrangement links TRBV6-5 to TRBJ1-1; TRBD1 matches 7 bases. The receptor was isolated from a boy younger than two who had a stem cell transplant for acute myeloid leukemia, so the T cells may come from the graft donor. The CDR3 protein is CASSYDRVSTEAFF. CDR3 DNA: TGTGCCAGCAGTTACGACAGGGTCAGCACTGAAGCTTTCTTT.